The 24 T cell receptor beta chains in this list originate from one sample, sequenced in a study of shared clonotypes between healthy human individuals. Only in-frame clones appear in the TCRdb table, and some are missing; sequencing was by immunoSEQ multiplex PCR. The data hold hundreds of thousands of clones, with roughly 70% observed a single time. Source material: memory CD4+ T cells sorted from blood. As to subset: CD45RA-negative fraction. The source of these receptors is a man aged 25-45 years in good health.

The J gene is TRBJ2-1, the V gene TRBV5-6, with D unclear. Germline loops: CDR1 SGHDT, CDR2 YYEEEE. This CDR3 has 11 amino acids. Trimming removed 0 bases at V and 12 bases at J, with 7 bases between. In DNA, the CDR3 is TGTGCCAGCAGCTTGGCGGCCCGGCAGTTCTTC. This gives the protein CASSLAARQFF.

V usage is TRBV9 and J usage is TRBJ2-3; 8 bases agree with TRBD2. Germline V CDR1 and CDR2: SGDLS, YYNGEE. This CDR3 is built from 17 residues. V shed 4 bases and J 2 bases; nucleotides not matched to a gene: 12. In DNA form, the CDR3 reads TGTGCCAGCAGCCCACGGGGAGGCGGGGGGAACACAGATACGCAGTATTTT. Residues: CASSPRGGGGNTDTQYF.

CDR3 in amino acids: CASSLGAGFYEQYF. CDR3 coding DNA: TGTGCCAGCAGCTTGGGGGCAGGGTTCTACGAGCAGTACTTC. The chain joins TRBV5-5 to TRBJ2-7, with a possible D match to TRBD1 (5 bases). This CDR3 has 14 amino acids. Trimming removed 0 bases at V and 3 bases at J, with 10 bases between. Germline lookup yields CDR1 SGHKS and CDR2 YYEKEE (reference sequence).

The chain is built from TRBV2 and TRBJ1-1; D gene ambiguous. The CDR3 contains 13 residues. V lost 4 bases and J lost 1, with 7 bases in between. The germline CDR1 and CDR2 sequences are SNHLY and FYNNEI. CDR3 in DNA: TGTGCCAGCAGTGTAGGTCCGAACACTGAAGCTTTCTTT. This sequence encodes CASSVGPNTEAFF.

The rearrangement joins TRBV2 to TRBJ2-3; 7 nucleotides match TRBD2. CDR1 is SNHLY and CDR2 is FYNNEI in the germline V gene. Unmatched junction bases numbered 13, after V lost 7 bases and J lost 0 bases. The CDR3 runs 17 residues. CDR3: CASNLYSSGSSTDTQYF. Here the CDR3 DNA reads TGTGCCAGCAACCTTTACTCTAGCGGATCTAGCACAGATACGCAGTATTTT.

This clone was counted a single time. The chain joins TRBV10-3 to TRBJ2-5; D gene uncertain. The ends were cut back, 0 bases at V and 6 bases at J, with 8 bases in the middle. CDR3 length: 13 amino acids. Germline values: CDR1 ENHRY, CDR2 SYGVKD. The CDR3: CAISESDGQTQYF. Written as DNA, the CDR3 is TGTGCCATCAGTGAGTCCGACGGCCAGACCCAGTACTTC.

V and J are TRBV6-5 and TRBJ1-3; a possible D gene is TRBD1 (6 bases). The V gene lost 6 bases and the J gene lost 6 bases, with 12 bases spanning the gap. The CDR3 is 13 amino acids. CDR1 is MNHEY and CDR2 is SVGAGI in the germline V gene. The DNA of the CDR3 is TGTGCCAGCAGCCGGGACACGGTAAACACCATATATTTT. It specifies CASSRDTVNTIYF.

Details on this clone: The same CDR3 can be traced to other DNA sequences in this sample. This sequence joins TRBV11-2 and TRBJ1-2, with D unresolved. Germline V gene data show CDR1 as SGHAT and CDR2 as FQNNGV. Trimming took off 1 base at V and 4 bases at J, with 10 bases between the two ends. This CDR3 region has 14 residues. CDR3 protein: CASSLVGRLYGYTF. The CDR3 bases are TGTGCCAGCAGCTTAGTCGGCAGACTCTATGGCTACACCTTC.

The rearrangement uses TRBV29-1 and TRBJ2-5; 7 nucleotides agree with TRBD2. Germline V gene lookup returns CDR1 SQVTM and CDR2 ANQGSEA. CDR3 length: 13 residues. The V segment lost 3 bases and the J segment 2 bases; nucleotides outside the gene matches: 3. The CDR3 is CSVDAGVQETQYF. The CDR3 nucleotides read TGCAGCGTTGATGCGGGAGTGCAAGAGACCCAGTACTTC.

Concerning this clone itself: Other DNA sequences in this specimen translate into the identical CDR3. The V and J genes are TRBV10-2 and TRBJ2-7; possibly TRBD2 for D (5 bases). The CDR3 is 13 amino acids. Per germline, CDR1 WSHSY and CDR2 SAAADI. V lost 6 bases to trimming and J lost 0 bases, with 9 bases between them. The CDR3 region is CASRDFSSYEQYF. The CDR3 region has the DNA TGCGCCAGCAGGGACTTTTCCTCCTACGAGCAGTACTTC.

This clone was recorded at least ten times. The chain recombines TRBV7-8 with TRBJ2-7, with D perhaps matching TRBD1 (5 bases). Germline-derived CDR1 and CDR2 are SGHVS and FQNEAQ. There are 16 residues in the CDR3. The germline V and J ends were trimmed by 5 bases and 3 bases, with 20 bases remaining between them. The CDR3 DNA follows: TGTGCCAGCAGCCCCTTTAGGGTGCCAGGGAACTACGAGCAGTACTTC. This translates into CASSPFRVPGNYEQYF.

This clone was recorded at least ten times. Other DNA sequences in this sample translate to the same CDR3. Here the CDR3 reads CASSLVGGRTYNEQFF. DNA for the CDR3: TGTGCCAGCAGCTTAGTGGGGGGGCGAACCTACAATGAGCAGTTCTTC. The chain joins TRBV7-2 to TRBJ2-1; maybe TRBD2 (7 bases). The germline V and J ends were trimmed by 1 base and 2 bases, with 12 bases remaining between them. This CDR3 contains 16 residues. Germline-derived CDR1 and CDR2 are SGHTA and FQGNSA.

For the CDR3, the DNA is TGTGCCAGCAGTGAAGCTGGGTCGGGGTTCGGCACTGAAGCTTTCTTT. Translated, it gives CASSEAGSGFGTEAFF. The chain has TRBV6-1 and TRBJ1-1, with D unresolved. V lost 0 bases, J lost 4 bases, and 15 bases lay in between. The germline V gene has CDR1 MNHNS and CDR2 SASEGT. There are 16 residues in the CDR3.

This clone has just a few counts. CDR3 protein: CSVAMSNQPQHF. The CDR3 DNA is TGCAGCGTTGCTATGAGCAATCAGCCCCAGCATTTT. This chain uses TRBV29-1 with TRBJ1-5; D unclear. Germline values: CDR1 SQVTM, CDR2 ANQGSEA. Trimming pared 4 bases from V and 1 base from J, leaving 5 bases between. The CDR3 sequence is 12 residues long.

About this clone: Other nucleotide sequences from this sample produce the same CDR3. The V call is TRBV6-1, the J call TRBJ2-1; D might be TRBD2 (7 bases). The CDR3 has 14 residues. Germline V gene lookup returns CDR1 MNHNS and CDR2 SASEGT. V was trimmed by 5 bases and J by 0 bases, leaving 8 bases between them. DNA of the CDR3: TGTGCCAGCAGTAGGGGGGGCTCCTACAATGAGCAGTTCTTC. Residues: CASSRGGSYNEQFF.

As concerns this clone: This CDR3 is also generated by other DNA sequences in the sample. This chain links TRBV30 with TRBJ1-5, with D unclear. Germline CDR1 is GTSNPN and CDR2 is SVGIG (reference sequence). The CDR3 runs to 17 residues. The V gene lost 2 bases and the J gene lost 2 bases, with 19 bases spanning the gap. DNA of the CDR3: TGTGCCTGGAGTAACCAAGACCTCTACTATGGCAATCAGCCCCAGCATTTT. It is translated as CAWSNQDLYYGNQPQHF.

The chain is built from TRBV18 and TRBJ2-1; 10 nucleotides line up with TRBD2. Germline V CDR1 and CDR2: KGHSH, LQKENI. Trimming at V came to 6 bases and at J to 8 bases, leaving 4 bases not matched to a gene. The CDR3 is made up of 13 amino acids. The CDR3 DNA follows: TGTGCCAGCTCCACAAGCGGGAGGGATGAGCAGTTCTTC. Amino acid sequence: CASSTSGRDEQFF.

The chain links TRBV9 to TRBJ2-3; 11 bases align to TRBD2. This CDR3 is 15 amino acids long. The ends lost 2 bases at V and 4 bases at J; junction bases unmatched: 3. Germline loops: CDR1 SGDLS, CDR2 YYNGEE. CDR3 in amino acids: CASSVGLAAPDTQYF. CDR3 in DNA: TGTGCCAGCAGCGTGGGACTAGCGGCCCCAGATACGCAGTATTTT.

This clone showed up many times. This chain connects TRBV14 to TRBJ2-1; 9 bases align to TRBD2. Per the germline V gene, CDR1 is SGHDN and CDR2 is FVKESK. With V trimmed by 0 bases and J by 2 bases, 23 bases remained unmatched. The CDR3 sequence is 23 residues long. The chain's CDR3 is CASSQDHLPWREGQSEAYNEQFF. CDR3 nucleotides: TGTGCCAGCAGCCAAGATCATCTTCCGTGGCGGGAGGGCCAGAGCGAGGCCTACAATGAGCAGTTCTTC.

The V and J genes are TRBV10-3 and TRBJ2-3; TRBD2 agrees at 11 bases. The trim removed 4 bases at V and 3 bases at J, leaving 6 bases unmatched. The germline V gene encodes CDR1 ENHRY and CDR2 SYGVKD. CDR3 length equals 16 residues. CDR3 nucleotide sequence: TGTGCCATCAGTGTAGGTACTAGCGGGAGTACAGATACGCAGTATTTT. This translates into CAISVGTSGSTDTQYF.

This sequence joins TRBV9 and TRBJ1-2; possible D gene TRBD1, 6 bases. The V gene's germline CDR1 is SGDLS and CDR2 YYNGEE. The CDR3 has 16 residues. Deletions cut 1 base from V and 6 bases from J, with 19 bases between. The CDR3: CASSVTGGPRGNGYTF. In DNA form, the CDR3 reads TGTGCCAGCAGCGTAACCGGGGGCCCTCGGGGAAATGGCTACACCTTC.

This clone turned up a few times. This sequence joins TRBV28 and TRBJ2-2; D may be TRBD1 or TRBD2 (5 bases each). CDR3 length: 14 amino acids. The germline gives CDR1 MDHEN, CDR2 SYDVKM. Trimming removed 5 bases from V and 7 bases from J, with 14 bases in between. CDR3 protein: CASSRGQLYGELFF. CDR3 bases: TGTGCCAGCAGTCGGGGCCAGCTGTACGGGGAGCTGTTTTTT. The full variable domain, its missing parts supplied by reference TRBV28 and TRBJ2-2, is DVKVTQSSRYLVKRTGEKVFLECVQDMDHENMFWYRQDPGLGLRLIYFSYDVKMKEKGDIPEGYSVSREKKERFSLILESASTNQTSMYLCASSRGQLYGELFFGEGSRLTVL.

This chain's CDR3 is CASSSLYRDFDQETQYF. As DNA, the CDR3 is TGTGCCAGCAGTTCCCTTTACAGGGATTTCGACCAAGAGACCCAGTACTTC. The chain has TRBV27 and TRBJ2-5; TRBD1 is a possible D gene (6 bases). The CDR3 loop spans 17 amino acids. Trimming removed 4 bases at V and 0 bases at J, with 18 bases between. CDR1 is MNHEY, CDR2 SMNVEV, per germline (reference sequence).

The chain joins TRBV10-3 to TRBJ2-1; 13 positions agree with TRBD2. The CDR3 consists of 15 residues. The junction had 3 bases not matched to a gene; V was cut back by 4 bases and J by 6 bases. Germline V gene sequence: CDR1 ENHRY, CDR2 SYGVKD. CDR3 protein: CAISGLAGGVNEQFF. In DNA form, the CDR3 reads TGTGCCATCAGTGGACTAGCGGGAGGTGTCAATGAGCAGTTCTTC.